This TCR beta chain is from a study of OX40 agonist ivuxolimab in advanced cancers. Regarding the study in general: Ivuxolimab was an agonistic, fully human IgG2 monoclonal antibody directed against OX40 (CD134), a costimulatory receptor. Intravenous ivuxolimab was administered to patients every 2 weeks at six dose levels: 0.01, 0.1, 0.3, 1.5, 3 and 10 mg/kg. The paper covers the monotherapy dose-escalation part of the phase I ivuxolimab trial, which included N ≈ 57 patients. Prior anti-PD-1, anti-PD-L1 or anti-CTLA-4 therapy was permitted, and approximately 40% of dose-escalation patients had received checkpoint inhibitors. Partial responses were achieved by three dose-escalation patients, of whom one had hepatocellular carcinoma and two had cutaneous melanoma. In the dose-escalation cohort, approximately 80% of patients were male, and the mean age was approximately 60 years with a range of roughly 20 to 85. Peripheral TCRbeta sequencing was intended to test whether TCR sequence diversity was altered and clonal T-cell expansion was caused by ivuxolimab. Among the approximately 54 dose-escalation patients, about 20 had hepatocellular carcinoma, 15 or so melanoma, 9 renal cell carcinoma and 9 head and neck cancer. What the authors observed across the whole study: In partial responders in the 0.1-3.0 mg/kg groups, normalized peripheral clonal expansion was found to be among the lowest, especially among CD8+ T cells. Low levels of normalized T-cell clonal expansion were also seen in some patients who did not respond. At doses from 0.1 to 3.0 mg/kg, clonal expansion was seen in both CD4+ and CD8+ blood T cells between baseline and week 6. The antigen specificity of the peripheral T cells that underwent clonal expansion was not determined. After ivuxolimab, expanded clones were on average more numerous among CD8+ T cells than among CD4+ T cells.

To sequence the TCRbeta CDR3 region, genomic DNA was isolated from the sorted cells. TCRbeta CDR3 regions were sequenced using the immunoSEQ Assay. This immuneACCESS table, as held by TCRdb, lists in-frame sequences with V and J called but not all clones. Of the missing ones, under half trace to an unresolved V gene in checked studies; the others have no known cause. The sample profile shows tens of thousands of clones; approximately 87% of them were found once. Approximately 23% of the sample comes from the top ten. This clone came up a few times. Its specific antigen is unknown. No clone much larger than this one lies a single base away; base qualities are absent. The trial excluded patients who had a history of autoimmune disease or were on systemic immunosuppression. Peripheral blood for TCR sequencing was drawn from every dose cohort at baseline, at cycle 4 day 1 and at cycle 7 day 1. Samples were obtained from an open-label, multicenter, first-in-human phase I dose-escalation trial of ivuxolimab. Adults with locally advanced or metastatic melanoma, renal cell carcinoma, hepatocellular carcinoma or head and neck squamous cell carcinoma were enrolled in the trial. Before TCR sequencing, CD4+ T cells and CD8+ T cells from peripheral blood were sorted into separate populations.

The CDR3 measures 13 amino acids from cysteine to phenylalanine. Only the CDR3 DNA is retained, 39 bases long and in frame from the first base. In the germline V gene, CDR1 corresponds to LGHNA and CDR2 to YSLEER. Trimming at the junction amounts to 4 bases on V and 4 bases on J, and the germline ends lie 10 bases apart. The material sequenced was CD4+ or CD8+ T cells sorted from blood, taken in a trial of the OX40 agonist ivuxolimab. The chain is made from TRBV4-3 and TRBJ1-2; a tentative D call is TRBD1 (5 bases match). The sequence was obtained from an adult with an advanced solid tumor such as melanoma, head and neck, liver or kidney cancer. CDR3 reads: CASSPGTRYGYTF. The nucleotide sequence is TGCGCCAGCAGCCCAGGGACCCGCTATGGCTACACCTTC.